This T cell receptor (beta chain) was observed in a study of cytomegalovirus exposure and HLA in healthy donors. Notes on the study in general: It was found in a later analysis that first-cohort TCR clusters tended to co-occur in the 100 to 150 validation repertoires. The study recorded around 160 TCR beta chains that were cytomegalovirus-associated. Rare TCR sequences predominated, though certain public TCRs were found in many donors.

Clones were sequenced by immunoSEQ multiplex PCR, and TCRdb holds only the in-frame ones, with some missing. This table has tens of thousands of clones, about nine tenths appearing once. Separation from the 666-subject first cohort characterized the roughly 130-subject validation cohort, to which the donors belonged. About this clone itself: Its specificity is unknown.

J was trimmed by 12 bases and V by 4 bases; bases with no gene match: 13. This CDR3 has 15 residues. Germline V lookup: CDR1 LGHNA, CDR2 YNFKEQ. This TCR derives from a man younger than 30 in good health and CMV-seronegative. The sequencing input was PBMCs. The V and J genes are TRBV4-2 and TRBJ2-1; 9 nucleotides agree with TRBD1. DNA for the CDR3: TGTGCCAGCAGCCCAAGGGGAAATTCGGGACAGGGGCAGTTCTTC. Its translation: CASSPRGNSGQGQFF.